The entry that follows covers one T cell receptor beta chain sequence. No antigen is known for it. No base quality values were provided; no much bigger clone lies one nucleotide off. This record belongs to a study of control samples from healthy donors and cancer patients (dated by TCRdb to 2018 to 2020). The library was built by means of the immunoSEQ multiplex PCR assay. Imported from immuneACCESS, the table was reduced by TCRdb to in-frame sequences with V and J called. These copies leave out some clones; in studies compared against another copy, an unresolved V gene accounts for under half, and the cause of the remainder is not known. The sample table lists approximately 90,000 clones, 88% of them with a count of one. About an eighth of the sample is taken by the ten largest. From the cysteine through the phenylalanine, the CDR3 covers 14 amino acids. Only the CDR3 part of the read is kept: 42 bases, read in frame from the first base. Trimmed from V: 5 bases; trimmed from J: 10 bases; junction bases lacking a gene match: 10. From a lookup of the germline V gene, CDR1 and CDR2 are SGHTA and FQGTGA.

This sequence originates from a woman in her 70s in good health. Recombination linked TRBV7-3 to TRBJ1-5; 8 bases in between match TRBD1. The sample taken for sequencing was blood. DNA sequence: TGTGCCAGCAGCCTAGGGACAGGAGTGTTACCCCAGCATTTT. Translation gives CASSLGTGVLPQHF.